Below are 18 T cell receptor beta chains sequenced from a single sample in a study of OX40 agonist ivuxolimab in advanced cancers. Some clones are missing from TCRdb's copy, which holds only in-frame ones; the method was immunoSEQ multiplex PCR. This table has 50,000 to 65,000 clones, roughly 86% appearing once. The sequences come from CD4+ or CD8+ T cells sorted from blood, collected in a trial of the OX40 agonist ivuxolimab. The receptors here all came from an adult with an advanced solid tumor such as melanoma, head and neck, liver or kidney cancer.

There are a few counts of this clone. This chain joins TRBV7-9 and TRBJ2-7; D remains ambiguous. Deletions cut 5 bases from V and 5 bases from J, with 19 bases between. The CDR3 spans 15 residues. Germline-derived CDR1 and CDR2 are SEHNR and FQNEAQ (reference sequence). The CDR3: CASSQGQPGRHEQYF. The CDR3 DNA reads as TGTGCCAGCAGCCAAGGTCAACCAGGACGCCACGAGCAGTACTTC.

The chain employs TRBV6-6 and TRBJ1-4, with D maybe TRBD1 (5 bases). The CDR3 has 13 amino acids. Germline CDR1 and CDR2: MNHNY and SVGAGI (reference sequence). Between the trimmed V and J ends, which lost 8 bases and 8 bases, there was a span of 15 bases. CDR3 sequence: CASGDSDREKLFF. CDR3 bases: TGTGCCAGCGGGGACTCGGATAGGGAAAAACTGTTTTTT.

V is TRBV20-1 and J is TRBJ2-3; D not resolved. The germline V gene has CDR1 DFQATT and CDR2 SNEGSKA (reference sequence). The CDR3 loop spans 10 amino acids. The germline V and J ends were trimmed by 2 bases and 5 bases, with 2 bases remaining between them. In DNA form, the CDR3 reads TGCAGTGCTAGACAAGATACGCAGTATTTT. Translation: CSARQDTQYF.

The V gene is TRBV2, the J gene TRBJ1-2; tentatively, D is TRBD1 (6 bases). This CDR3 spans 12 amino acids. Germline V CDR1 and CDR2: SNHLY, FYNNEI. Trimming removed 10 bases from V and 7 bases from J, with 16 bases in between. The CDR3 nucleotides are TGTGCCACCTTAGGTGGGGGCTCTGGCTACACCTTC. It is translated as CATLGGGSGYTF.

This clone was picked up a small number of times. The rearrangement uses TRBV7-2 and TRBJ2-7; D possibly corresponds to TRBD2 (6 bases). The CDR3 spans 14 residues. Trimming took 3 bases from V and 0 from J, leaving 9 bases between them. Germline-derived CDR1 and CDR2 are SGHTA and FQGNSA. The CDR3: CASSFLLASYEQYF. DNA of the CDR3: TGTGCCAGCAGCTTTCTACTAGCCTCCTACGAGCAGTACTTC.

The CDR3 sequence is CASSLWDRGRAIYF. The CDR3 DNA reads as TGTGCCAGCAGCTTATGGGACAGGGGAAGGGCCATATATTTT. The chain employs TRBV5-4 and TRBJ1-3, with TRBD1 identical over 10 bases. The junction had 7 bases not matched to a gene; V was cut back by 2 bases and J by 11 bases. The CDR3 is 14 residues long. Germline V gene lookup returns CDR1 SGHNT and CDR2 YYREEE (reference sequence).

The chain is built from TRBV6-6 and TRBJ1-1; D unresolved. The CDR3 runs to 13 residues. Per germline, CDR1 MNHNY and CDR2 SVGAGI (reference sequence). Trimming removed 7 bases at V and 1 base at J, with 10 bases between. The CDR3 DNA reads TGTGCCAGCATCAACCGGGAGAACACTGAAGCTTTCTTT. Amino acids: CASINRENTEAFF.

The rearrangement uses TRBV7-8 and TRBJ1-2, with unresolved D. Germline assignment: CDR1 SGHVS and CDR2 FQNEAQ. CDR3 length equals 12 residues. The V and J ends lost 5 bases and 5 bases respectively, with 9 bases between them. CDR3 nucleotides: TGTGCCAGCAGCCCAACTTCGTATGGCTACACCTTC. Its translation: CASSPTSYGYTF.

This clone occurred once. This rearrangement joins TRBV7-9 to TRBJ2-5; the D gene could be TRBD1 or TRBD2 (6 bases each). Germline V gives CDR1 SEHNR, CDR2 FQNEAQ (reference sequence). Trimming pared 1 base from V and 5 bases from J, leaving 11 bases between. The CDR3 is 14 amino acids. CDR3 nucleotides: TGTGCCAGCAGCTTAGTTCTGGGGGGCGAGACCCAGTACTTC. The encoded protein is CASSLVLGGETQYF. The entire variable domain, with the rest obtained from reference TRBV7-9 and TRBJ2-5, is as follows: DTGVSQNPRHKITKRGQNVTFRCDPISEHNRLYWYRQTLGQGPEFLTYFQNEAQLEKSRLLSDRFSAERPKGSFSTLEIQRTEQGDSAMYLCASSLVLGGETQYFGPGTRLLVL.

The chain uses TRBV27 and TRBJ2-1, with 12 bases lining up with TRBD2. The CDR3 has 17 residues. The J segment lost 7 bases and the V segment lost 5 bases, leaving 12 bases of the junction unmatched. Per germline, CDR1 MNHEY and CDR2 SMNVEV (reference sequence). CDR3 sequence reads: CASSPYMTSGRENEQFF. The CDR3 nucleotides are TGTGCCAGCAGTCCCTATATGACTAGCGGGAGAGAGAATGAGCAGTTCTTC.

This chain joins TRBV5-8 and TRBJ2-7, with 8 bases matching TRBD2. Germline V CDR1 and CDR2: SGHTS, YDEGEE. The CDR3 totals 13 residues. The V and J ends lost 6 bases and 7 bases, in that order; junction bases with no gene match: 9. CDR3 protein: CASNLRGGGEQYF. CDR3 bases: TGTGCCAGCAACCTCCGGGGGGGAGGGGAGCAGTACTTC.

This clone was counted a few times. The V gene is TRBV7-8, the J gene TRBJ2-3; D tentatively fits TRBD1 or TRBD2 (5 bases each). V shed 6 bases and J shed 3 bases, with 13 bases lying between them. The length of the CDR3 is 14 residues. CDR1 is SGHVS, CDR2 FQNEAQ, per germline. The CDR3 protein is CASRDWWGTDTQYF. The CDR3 bases are TGTGCCAGCAGGGATTGGTGGGGGACAGATACGCAGTATTTT.

The chain employs TRBV5-3 and TRBJ2-1, with 14 bases lining up with TRBD2. TRBV5-3 is an open reading frame whose function is uncertain. This CDR3 has 19 amino acids. The ends lost 4 bases at V and 9 bases at J; junction bases unmatched: 18. The CDR3: CARSNPGLAGVGLVTEQFF. As DNA, the CDR3 is TGTGCCAGAAGCAATCCGGGACTAGCGGGAGTCGGTTTGGTAACTGAGCAGTTCTTC.

The chain has TRBV19 and TRBJ2-7, with D unclear. Germline V gives CDR1 LNHDA, CDR2 SQIVND (reference sequence). Trimming removed 1 base at V and 4 bases at J, with 8 bases between. The CDR3 is 13 residues long. This CDR3 reads CASSIGLPYEQYF. CDR3 nucleotide sequence: TGTGCCAGTAGTATAGGTCTACCATACGAGCAGTACTTC. The variable domain in full, completed from reference TRBV19 and TRBJ2-7, reads DGGITQSPKYLFRKEGQNVTLSCEQNLNHDAMYWYRQDPGQGLRLIYYSQIVNDFQKGDIAEGYSVSREKKESFPLTVTSAQKNPTAFYLCASSIGLPYEQYFGPGTRLTVT.

V and J are TRBV28 and TRBJ2-5; D gene unclear. In germline, CDR1 is MDHEN, CDR2 SYDVKM. The CDR3 loop spans 13 amino acids. The germline V and J ends were trimmed by 7 bases and 4 bases, with 13 bases remaining between them. CDR3 residues: CASTPPAGETQYF. CDR3 nucleotide sequence: TGTGCCAGCACTCCGCCAGCCGGAGAGACCCAGTACTTC.

CDR3 nucleotide sequence: TGTGCCACCCGGACTAGCGGGGTCGGTGAGCAGTTCTTC. Translating it yields CATRTSGVGEQFF. The gene calls are TRBV6-6 and TRBJ2-1; TRBD2 matches 12 bases. CDR3 size: 13 residues. V shed 10 bases, J shed 9 bases, and the junction held 7 bases outside the gene matches. CDR1 is MNHNY and CDR2 is SVGAGI in the germline V gene (reference sequence).

This clone showed up just a few times. The genes are TRBV7-2 and TRBJ2-3; the D is unclear. The CDR3 has 13 amino acids. With 1 base removed from V and 4 bases from J, the gap between germline ends came to 6 bases. Germline values: CDR1 SGHTA, CDR2 FQGNSA. The CDR3 DNA sequence: TGTGCCAGCAGCTTAGACCCGGCAGATACGCAGTATTTT. Translated: CASSLDPADTQYF.

This clone was counted once. V usage is TRBV2 and J usage is TRBJ2-5; no clear D gene. The CDR3 spans 13 residues. Trimming removed 3 bases at V and 2 bases at J, with 7 bases between. Germline-derived CDR1 and CDR2 are SNHLY and FYNNEI. CDR3 in DNA: TGTGCCAGCAGTGAGACGCTTCAAGAGACCCAGTACTTC. The encoded protein is CASSETLQETQYF.